This entry lists 22 T cell receptor beta chains sequenced from one sample in a study of neurological immune-mediated disorders (dated by TCRdb to about 2019). Libraries were built with 5' RACE. Instrument on record: Illumina HiSeq 2500. TCRdb took the public reads, trimmed them with fastp at Q25, ran MiXCR for clone calling and kept in-frame beta chains. Rows merge per CDR3 protein into single entries with the most common DNA and genes. The sample contains about 55,000 distinct CDR3 sequences, 3% to 4% of them found a single time. The ten largest account for around 2% of the sample. Sequenced input: CD4+ T cells from blood. All receptors come from a woman aged 35 to 49 with multiple sclerosis.

This clonotype was seen ten or more times. The chain recombines TRBV7-2 with TRBJ2-7; D gene unclear. This CDR3 spans 14 amino acids. CDR1 is SGHTA and CDR2 is FQGNSA in the germline V gene. Trimming took off 0 bases at V and 0 bases at J, with 6 bases between the two ends. The CDR3 here is CASSLASLSYEQYF. In nucleotides, the CDR3 is TGTGCCAGCAGCTTAGCCAGCCTCTCCTACGAGCAGTACTTC.

In this sample, this clonotype turned up many times. The V gene is TRBV6-1, the J gene TRBJ1-1, with D perhaps matching TRBD1 (5 bases). V lost 2 bases and J lost 6, with 10 bases in between. Germline CDR1 and CDR2: MNHNS and SASEGT. This CDR3 is 13 amino acids long. CDR3 region: CASSEWRGAEAFF. Written as DNA, the CDR3 is TGTGCCAGCAGTGAATGGAGGGGCGCTGAAGCTTTCTTT.

This clonotype was counted at least ten times. The chain has TRBV5-6 and TRBJ1-6; D is undetermined. The germline V gene has CDR1 SGHDT and CDR2 YYEEEE. The CDR3 has 16 residues. Trimming left V 4 bases short and J 7 bases short, with 18 bases between. CDR3 residues: CASSLRRQVGNSPLHF. DNA of the CDR3: TGTGCCAGCAGCCTCAGGCGGCAGGTAGGGAATTCACCCCTCCACTTT. Full variable domain (missing parts from reference TRBV5-6 and TRBJ1-6): DAGVTQSPTHLIKTRGQQVTLRCSPKSGHDTVSWYQQALGQGPQFIFQYYEEEERQRGNFPDRFSGHQFPNYSSELNVNALLLGDSALYLCASSLRRQVGNSPLHFGNGTRLTVT.

This clonotype showed up many times. The V call is TRBV7-9, the J call TRBJ2-5, with D perhaps TRBD1 or TRBD2 (5 bases each). Trimming stripped 1 base from V and 2 bases from J, with 11 bases between. This CDR3 has 15 residues. Germline values: CDR1 SEHNR, CDR2 FQNEAQ (reference sequence). This CDR3 is CASSLDRGGQETQYF. For the CDR3, the DNA is TGTGCCAGCAGCTTAGACCGGGGCGGGCAAGAGACCCAGTACTTC.

This clonotype was counted a few times. The rearrangement uses TRBV7-6 and TRBJ2-3; tentative D call: TRBD1 (5 bases). CDR3 length equals 12 residues. V shed 5 bases and J shed 10 bases, with 13 bases lying between them. Per germline, CDR1 SGHVS and CDR2 FNYEAQ. CDR3 sequence reads: CASSLSGAAQYF. The DNA for the CDR3 is TGTGCCAGCAGCCTTTCTGGGGCGGCGCAGTATTTT.

This clonotype was seen many times. The V call is TRBV11-2, the J call TRBJ1-2; D perhaps matches TRBD1 (6 bases). CDR3 length equals 16 residues. Germline CDR1 and CDR2: SGHAT and FQNNGV. The ends were cut back, 2 bases at V and 6 bases at J, with 19 bases in the middle. CDR3 residues: CASSLPGEGGRNGYTF. In DNA, the CDR3 is TGTGCCAGCAGCTTACCCGGAGAAGGGGGGCGGAATGGCTACACCTTC.

This clonotype was counted many times. This chain joins TRBV5-1 and TRBJ2-2; 9 nucleotides match TRBD1. This CDR3 comprises 16 residues. Germline CDR1 and CDR2: SGHRS and YFSETQ. V trimming: 0 bases; J trimming: 3 bases; junction bases outside the gene matches: 3. The CDR3 DNA sequence: TGCGCCAGCAGCTTGGAACAGGGGGCGCACACCGGGGAGCTGTTTTTT. It encodes CASSLEQGAHTGELFF. The full variable domain, its missing parts supplied by reference TRBV5-1 and TRBJ2-2, is KAGVTQTPRYLIKTRGQQVTLSCSPISGHRSVSWYQQTPGQGLQFLFEYFSETQRNKGNFPGRFSGRQFSNSRSEMNVSTLELGDSALYLCASSLEQGAHTGELFFGEGSRLTVL.

This clonotype was seen ten or more times. A much larger clone is a single base away; this may be a read error. The chain couples TRBV5-1 to TRBJ1-2; 12 bases are shared with TRBD1. The CDR3 loop spans 16 amino acids. Germline V CDR1 and CDR2: SGHRS, YFSETQ. The CDR3 loop reads CANSFSGQGATYGYTF. The CDR3 bases are TGCGCCAACAGCTTCTCGGGACAGGGGGCGACCTATGGCTACACCTTC.

This clonotype was seen ten or more times. The chain employs TRBV2 and TRBJ2-1; TRBD2 agrees at 9 bases. Germline V gene data show CDR1 as SNHLY and CDR2 as FYNNEI. The CDR3 runs 14 residues. With V trimmed by 7 bases and J by 5 bases, 6 bases remained unmatched. The CDR3 sequence: CASMWRGGHNEQFF. The CDR3 bases are TGTGCCAGCATGTGGCGGGGGGGCCACAATGAGCAGTTCTTC.

At least ten counts were recorded for this clonotype. The genes are TRBV29-1 and TRBJ2-6; a weak D match, TRBD2 (5 bases). Germline values: CDR1 SQVTM, CDR2 ANQGSEA. This CDR3 has 17 amino acids. The germline V and J ends were trimmed by 7 bases and 0 bases, with 19 bases remaining between them. The CDR3 bases are TGCAGCGCTGTATCGGGGTTCTTTAGCTCTGGGGCCAACGTCCTGACTTTC. Residues: CSAVSGFFSSGANVLTF.

The table lists this clonotype with many counts. The genes are TRBV10-3 and TRBJ1-1; D unclear. Germline V gives CDR1 ENHRY, CDR2 SYGVKD. V dropped 4 bases and J dropped 3 bases, with 12 bases sitting between them. The CDR3 is 14 amino acids. The CDR3 spells CAISAGSRDTEAFF. The CDR3 DNA follows: TGTGCCATCAGTGCCGGGTCCAGAGACACTGAAGCTTTCTTT.

This clonotype was counted ten times or more. This sequence joins TRBV29-1 and TRBJ1-2; possibly TRBD1 for D (5 bases). CDR3 length equals 15 residues. Germline CDR1 is SQVTM and CDR2 is ANQGSEA. V dropped 0 bases and J dropped 2 bases, with 13 bases sitting between them. The CDR3 here is CSVEDLVGTNYGYTF. The CDR3 DNA reads as TGCAGCGTTGAAGACCTAGTAGGGACCAACTATGGCTACACCTTC. The full variable domain, with the rest looked up from reference TRBV29-1 and TRBJ1-2, is SAVISQKPSRDICQRGTSLTIQCQVDSQVTMMFWYRQQPGQSLTLIATANQGSEATYESGFVIDKFPISRPNLTFSTLTVSNMSPEDSSIYLCSVEDLVGTNYGYTFGSGTRLTVV.

This clonotype was observed many times. CDR3 DNA sequence: TGTGCCAGCAGCTTGACGGTGGGGGGGCCTTATGAGCAGTTCTTC. As protein: CASSLTVGGPYEQFF. This chain uses TRBV7-2 with TRBJ2-1; D may be TRBD2 (7 bases). The V end was cut by 3 bases, the J end by 8 bases, with 17 bases between. Germline loops: CDR1 SGHTA, CDR2 FQGNSA. This CDR3 contains 15 residues. The full variable domain, rest sourced from reference TRBV7-2 and TRBJ2-1, is GAGVSQSPSNKVTEKGKDVELRCDPISGHTALYWYRQSLGQGLEFLIYFQGNSAPDKSGLPSDRFSAERTGGSVSTLTIQRTQQEDSAVYLCASSLTVGGPYEQFFGPGTRLTVL.

This clonotype was seen many times. The chain joins TRBV20-1 to TRBJ1-5; D possibly corresponds to TRBD1 (5 bases). This CDR3 spans 12 amino acids. Trimming shortened V by 5 bases and J by 3 bases, and 8 bases separated the two germline ends. Germline V gives CDR1 DFQATT, CDR2 SNEGSKA (reference sequence). For the CDR3, the DNA is TGCAGTGCTGGCAGGGCCAATCAGCCCCAGCATTTT. Translating gives CSAGRANQPQHF.

This clonotype was detected ten times or more. The V and J genes are TRBV5-1 and TRBJ1-1; D remains unclear. Between the trimmed V and J ends, which lost 4 bases and 2 bases, there was a span of 12 bases. Germline V gene sequence: CDR1 SGHRS, CDR2 YFSETQ. The CDR3 consists of 14 residues. The CDR3: CASSRQVVNTEAFF. The DNA for the CDR3 is TGCGCCAGCAGCCGGCAGGTAGTCAACACTGAAGCTTTCTTT.

This clonotype was observed many times. The V gene is TRBV10-3, the J gene TRBJ2-3; D uncertain. This CDR3 region has 14 residues. V lost 0 bases and J 1 base, leaving 5 bases between the germline ends. Germline V lookup: CDR1 ENHRY, CDR2 SYGVKD. The CDR3 sequence is CAISESRGTDTQYF. CDR3 sequence (DNA): TGTGCCATCAGTGAGTCCCGGGGCACAGATACGCAGTATTTT.

This clonotype has a count of ten or more. This CDR3 is CASRETGDEQYF. DNA for the CDR3: TGTGCCAGCAGGGAAACAGGGGACGAGCAGTACTTC. V and J are TRBV6-6 and TRBJ2-7, with TRBD1 matching 7 bases. Losses at the gene ends were 6 bases for V and 5 bases for J; bases not matched to a gene: 4. CDR3 length: 12 amino acids. CDR1 is MNHNY, CDR2 SVGAGI, per germline (reference sequence).

This clonotype has a count of ten or more. The chain couples TRBV6-5 to TRBJ2-2; TRBD2 agrees at 8 bases. The length of the CDR3 is 18 residues. Germline V lookup: CDR1 MNHEY, CDR2 SVGAGI. Trimming took 6 bases from V and 0 from J; bases not matched to a gene: 12. The CDR3 DNA reads as TGTGCCAGCAGCCGCCGCGGCGGGGGGATTCCGAACACCGGGGAGCTGTTTTTT. Translation: CASSRRGGGIPNTGELFF.

The chain links TRBV13 to TRBJ1-1; perhaps TRBD1 as D (6 bases). The CDR3 covers 14 residues. CDR1 PRHDT and CDR2 FYEKMQ come from the germline V gene (reference sequence). Trimming pared 2 bases from V and 4 bases from J, leaving 11 bases between. In nucleotides, the CDR3 is TGTGCCAGCAGCTTAAGGGGGGGAAGCACTGAAGCTTTCTTT. Translated: CASSLRGGSTEAFF.

The sample holds many counts of this clonotype. The chain joins TRBV2 to TRBJ2-3; D not certain. Germline values: CDR1 SNHLY, CDR2 FYNNEI. V was clipped by 6 bases and J by 0 bases, with 7 bases between them. This CDR3 is built from 13 residues. The chain's CDR3 is CASRVESTDTQYF. CDR3 bases: TGTGCCAGCAGGGTAGAAAGCACAGATACGCAGTATTTT.

There are many counts of this clonotype. The chain has TRBV2 and TRBJ1-6; no firm D call. The CDR3 is made up of 16 amino acids. V was cut by 6 bases and J by 0 bases, with 12 bases left in between. CDR1 and CDR2 (germline): SNHLY, FYNNEI. The CDR3 sequence: CASSADLSSYNSPLHF. CDR3 DNA: TGTGCCAGCAGCGCCGACCTGAGCTCCTATAATTCACCCCTCCACTTT.

This clonotype was counted many times. V is TRBV10-3 and J is TRBJ1-1, with 9 positions matching TRBD1. CDR1 and CDR2 (germline): ENHRY, SYGVKD. There are 13 residues in the CDR3. V dropped 9 bases and J dropped 5; count of bases not matched to a gene: 7. Here the CDR3 reads CAIADRGDTEAFF. The CDR3 DNA sequence: TGTGCCATTGCGGACAGGGGAGATACTGAAGCTTTCTTT.